The TCR beta chain under discussion was sequenced for a study of long-term antiretroviral therapy in people with HIV. The study's findings and limits: HIV repertoires showed narrower CDR3 length ranges than controls.

CDR3 size: 16 residues. CDR1 SGDLS and CDR2 YYNGEE come from the germline V gene. The J segment lost 6 bases and the V segment lost 6 bases, leaving 15 bases of the junction unmatched. This clone was seen more than once but under ten times. The antigen is not known. Running of the v3.0 immunoSEQ assay took place at survey level. Profiled with immunoSEQ multiplex PCR; TCRdb holds only in-frame clones, not every one. This sample has approximately 17,000 clones; more than 75% occur once, and the top ten carry 4.5%. The gene calls are TRBV9 and TRBJ2-7; 10 nucleotides agree with TRBD2. The TCR sequence derives from a man aged 18 to 30 with HIV. The sequenced sample was unsorted PBMCs, obtained 0.1 years before starting antiretroviral therapy. The CDR3 coding sequence is TGTGCCAGCACCCGTGGGGCTAGCGGGAGTTCTGTCGAGCAGTACTTC. This gives the protein CASTRGASGSSVEQYF.